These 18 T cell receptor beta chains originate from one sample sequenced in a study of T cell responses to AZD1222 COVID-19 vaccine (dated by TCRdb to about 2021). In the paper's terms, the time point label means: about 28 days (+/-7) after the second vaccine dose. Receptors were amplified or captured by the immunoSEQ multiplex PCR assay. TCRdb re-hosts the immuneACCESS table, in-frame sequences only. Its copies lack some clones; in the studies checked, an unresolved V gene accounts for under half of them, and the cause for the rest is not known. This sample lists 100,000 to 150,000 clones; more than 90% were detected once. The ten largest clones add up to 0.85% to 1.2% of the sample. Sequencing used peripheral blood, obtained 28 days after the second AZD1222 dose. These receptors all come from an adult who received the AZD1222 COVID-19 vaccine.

CDR3 DNA sequence: TGTGCCATCAGTGAATATAGCACAGATACGCAGTATTTT. This translates into CAISEYSTDTQYF. The V gene is TRBV10-3, the J gene TRBJ2-3, with D hard to call. The germline gives CDR1 ENHRY, CDR2 SYGVKD. CDR3 length: 13 amino acids. Trimming shortened V by 3 bases and J by 0 bases, and 4 bases separated the two germline ends.

CDR3 in amino acids: CASSPQSGGTQYF. The CDR3 nucleotides are TGTGCCAGCAGCCCGCAAAGCGGGGGGACCCAGTACTTC. The rearrangement links TRBV7-8 to TRBJ2-5; 8 nucleotides agree with TRBD2. The V segment lost 5 bases and the J segment 7 bases; nucleotides outside the gene matches: 6. Germline V gene lookup returns CDR1 SGHVS and CDR2 FQNEAQ. The CDR3 is 13 residues long. The whole variable domain, remainder taken from reference TRBV7-8 and TRBJ2-5, is GAGVSQSPRYKVAKRGQDVALRCDPISGHVSLFWYQQALGQGPEFLTYFQNEAQLDKSGLPSDRFFAERPEGSVSTLKIQRTQQEDSAVYLCASSPQSGGTQYFGPGTRLLVL.

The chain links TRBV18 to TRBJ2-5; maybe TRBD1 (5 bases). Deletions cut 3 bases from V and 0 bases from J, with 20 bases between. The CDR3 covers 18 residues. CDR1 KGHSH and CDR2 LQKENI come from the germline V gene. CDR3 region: CASSPRGRVGVNQETQYF. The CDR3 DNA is TGTGCCAGCTCACCCCGCGGCAGGGTAGGGGTGAACCAAGAGACCCAGTACTTC.

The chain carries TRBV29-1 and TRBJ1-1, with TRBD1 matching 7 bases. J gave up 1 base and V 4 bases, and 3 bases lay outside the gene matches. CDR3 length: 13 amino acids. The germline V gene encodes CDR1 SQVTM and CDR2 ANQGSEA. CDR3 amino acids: CSVGRQGNTEAFF. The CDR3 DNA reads TGCAGCGTTGGGAGACAGGGGAACACTGAAGCTTTCTTT. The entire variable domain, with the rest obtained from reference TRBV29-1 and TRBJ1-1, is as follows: SAVISQKPSRDICQRGTSLTIQCQVDSQVTMMFWYRQQPGQSLTLIATANQGSEATYESGFVIDKFPISRPNLTFSTLTVSNMSPEDSSIYLCSVGRQGNTEAFFGQGTRLTVV.

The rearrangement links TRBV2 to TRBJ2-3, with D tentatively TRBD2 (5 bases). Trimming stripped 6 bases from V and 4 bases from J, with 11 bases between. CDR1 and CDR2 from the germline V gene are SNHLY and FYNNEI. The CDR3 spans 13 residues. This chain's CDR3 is CASRLDFSDTQYF. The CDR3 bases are TGTGCCAGCAGACTGGACTTCTCAGATACGCAGTATTTT.

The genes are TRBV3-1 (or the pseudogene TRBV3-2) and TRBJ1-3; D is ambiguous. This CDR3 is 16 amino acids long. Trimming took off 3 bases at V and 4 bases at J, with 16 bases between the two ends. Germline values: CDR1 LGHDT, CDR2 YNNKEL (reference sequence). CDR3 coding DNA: TGTGCCAGCAGCCATACCCTTTTCGTAGGAGGAAACACCATATATTTT. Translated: CASSHTLFVGGNTIYF.

The CDR3 sequence is CASSPGVGYGYTF. The CDR3 DNA follows: TGTGCCAGCTCACCGGGGGTCGGCTATGGCTACACCTTC. This rearrangement joins TRBV18 to TRBJ1-2; tentatively, D is TRBD1 (5 bases). This CDR3 has 13 residues. Per the germline V gene, CDR1 is KGHSH and CDR2 is LQKENI. V lost 3 bases, J lost 4 bases, and 9 bases lay in between.

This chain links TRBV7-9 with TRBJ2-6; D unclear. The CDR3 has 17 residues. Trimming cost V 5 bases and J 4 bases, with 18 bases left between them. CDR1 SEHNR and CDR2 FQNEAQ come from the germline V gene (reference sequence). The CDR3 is CASSHSTGFTGANVLTF. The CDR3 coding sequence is TGTGCCAGCAGCCACTCGACGGGTTTCACGGGGGCCAACGTCCTGACTTTC.

For the CDR3, the DNA is TGTGCCAGCAGTGAGGGGCCTAACGCGAACACCGGGGAGCTGTTTTTT. Protein: CASSEGPNANTGELFF. The chain combines TRBV6-4 with TRBJ2-2, with a possible D match to TRBD1 (5 bases). Looked up from germline, CDR1 is MRHNA and CDR2 is SNTAGT. Deletions cut 3 bases from V and 0 bases from J, with 11 bases between. This CDR3 is built from 16 residues.

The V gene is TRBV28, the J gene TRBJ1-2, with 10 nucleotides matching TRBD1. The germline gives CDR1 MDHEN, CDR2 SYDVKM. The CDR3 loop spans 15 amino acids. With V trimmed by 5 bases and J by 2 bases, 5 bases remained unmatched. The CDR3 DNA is TGTGCCAGCAGTAATAGACAGGGGGCCAACTATGGCTACACCTTC. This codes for CASSNRQGANYGYTF.

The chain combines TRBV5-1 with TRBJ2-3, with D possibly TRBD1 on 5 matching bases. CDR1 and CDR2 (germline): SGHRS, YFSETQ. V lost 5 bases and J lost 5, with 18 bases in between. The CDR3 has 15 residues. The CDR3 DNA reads TGCGCCAGCAGACTTCAGGGTGGAGTAGGAGATACGCAGTATTTT. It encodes CASRLQGGVGDTQYF.

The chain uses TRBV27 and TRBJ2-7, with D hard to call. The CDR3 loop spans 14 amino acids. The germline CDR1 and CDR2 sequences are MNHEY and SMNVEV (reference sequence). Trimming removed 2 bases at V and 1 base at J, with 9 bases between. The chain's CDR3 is CASSLGYRSYEQYF. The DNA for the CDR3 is TGTGCCAGCAGTTTAGGCTACCGTTCCTACGAGCAGTACTTC.

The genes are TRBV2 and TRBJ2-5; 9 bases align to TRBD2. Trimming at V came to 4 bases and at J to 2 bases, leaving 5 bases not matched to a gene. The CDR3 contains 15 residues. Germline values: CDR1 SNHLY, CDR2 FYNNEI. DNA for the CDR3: TGTGCCAGCAGTGGTCAGCTAGCGGGACAAGAGACCCAGTACTTC. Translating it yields CASSGQLAGQETQYF. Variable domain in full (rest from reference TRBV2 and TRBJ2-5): EPEVTQTPSHQVTQMGQEVILRCVPISNHLYFYWYRQILGQKVEFLVSFYNNEISEKSEIFDDQFSVERPDGSNFTLKIRSTKLEDSAMYFCASSGQLAGQETQYFGPGTRLLVL.

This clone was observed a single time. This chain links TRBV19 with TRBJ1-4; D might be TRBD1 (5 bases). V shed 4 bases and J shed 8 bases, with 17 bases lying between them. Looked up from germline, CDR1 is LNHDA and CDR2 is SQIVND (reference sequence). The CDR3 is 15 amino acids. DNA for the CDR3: TGTGCCAGTAGTAGCCTGAAGAAAAGGGGCGAAAAACTGTTTTTT. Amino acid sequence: CASSSLKKRGEKLFF.

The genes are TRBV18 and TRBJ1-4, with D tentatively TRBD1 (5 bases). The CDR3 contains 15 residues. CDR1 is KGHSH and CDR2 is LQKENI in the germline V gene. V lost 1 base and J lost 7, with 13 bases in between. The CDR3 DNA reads TGTGCCAGCTCACCACTGACAGTCCGGGGTGAAAAACTGTTTTTT. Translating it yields CASSPLTVRGEKLFF. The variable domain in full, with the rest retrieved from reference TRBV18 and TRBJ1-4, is NAGVMQNPRHLVRRRGQEARLRCSPMKGHSHVYWYRQLPEEGLKFMVYLQKENIIDESGMPKERFSAEFPKEGPSILRIQQVVRGDSAAYFCASSPLTVRGEKLFFGSGTQLSVL.

The CDR3, as DNA: TGTGCCATCAGGACGCCTGGAGATACGCAGTATTTT. Residues: CAIRTPGDTQYF. The chain joins TRBV10-3 to TRBJ2-3; D is unclear. The germline V gene encodes CDR1 ENHRY and CDR2 SYGVKD. This CDR3 is built from 12 residues. The ends were cut back, 6 bases at V and 5 bases at J, with 9 bases in the middle.

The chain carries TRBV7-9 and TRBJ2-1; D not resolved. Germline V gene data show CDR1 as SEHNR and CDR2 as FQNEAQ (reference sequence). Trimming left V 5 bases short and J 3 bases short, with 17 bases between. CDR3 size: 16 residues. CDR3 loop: CASSKSKSTNYNEQFF. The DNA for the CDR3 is TGTGCCAGCAGCAAATCGAAGAGTACTAACTACAATGAGCAGTTCTTC. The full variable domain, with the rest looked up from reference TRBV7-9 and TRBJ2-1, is DTGVSQNPRHKITKRGQNVTFRCDPISEHNRLYWYRQTLGQGPEFLTYFQNEAQLEKSRLLSDRFSAERPKGSFSTLEIQRTEQGDSAMYLCASSKSKSTNYNEQFFGPGTRLTVL.

The CDR3 nucleotides are TGTGCCAGCAGGCGGGACACCAACCAAGAGACCCAGTACTTC. Protein product: CASRRDTNQETQYF. The chain joins TRBV5-4 to TRBJ2-5; D could derive from TRBD1 or TRBD2 (6 bases each). CDR1 SGHNT and CDR2 YYREEE come from the germline V gene (reference sequence). The CDR3 is made up of 14 amino acids. V was pared by 5 bases and J by 0 bases, with 11 bases between.